The T cell receptor beta chain described here comes from a study of blood T cell repertoires in COVID-19. Turning to the study itself: Sources were T cells, B-cell-depleted T cells, or PBMCs; the material itself was cDNA or gDNA.

As originally analysed: Nucleated cell counts were estimated from reference gene primer amplification. Repertoires were generated with immunoSEQ multiplex PCR, while TCRdb's copy carries only in-frame clones and drops some. D and trimming were read from the DNA, whereas the V and J calls and clone size are those reported in that table. The sample consists of 140,000 to 150,000 clones, roughly 84% of them appearing once. CDR3 length: 18 amino acids. Trimming took 1 base from V and 0 from J; bases not matched to a gene: 8. The germline gives CDR1 SGHTA, CDR2 FQGNSA. V is TRBV7-2 and J is TRBJ2-1; 8 positions agree with TRBD2. The receptor was derived from a man between 60 and 70 years old with active or convalescent COVID-19. Material: peripheral blood. The CDR3 loop is CASSLVAGTTPSYNEQFF. In DNA, the CDR3 is TGTGCCAGCAGCTTAGTAGCGGGGACTACCCCCTCCTACAATGAGCAGTTCTTC.